This entry features one TCR beta chain sequence. What it recognizes is unknown. The data were obtained in a study of T cells in Graves' hyperthyroidism and ophthalmopathy. Broader study findings: Ophthalmopathy and stable hyperthyroidism were separated by a 13 V-J model.

Calling Graves' hyperthyroidism stable meant ophthalmopathy did not progress within 18 months. Patients were excluded because of uncontrolled infection, other autoimmune disease, pregnancy or lactation. Clinical symptoms, serum thyroxine and TRAb, thyroid ultrasound and orbital computed tomography were used for the diagnoses. Unmatched junction bases numbered 2, after V lost 3 bases and J lost 0 bases. The V gene's germline CDR1 is ENHRY and CDR2 SYGVKD. This CDR3 comprises 15 residues. RNA transcripts provided the source from which TCR beta CDR3 regions were amplified. The primer set for the first-round RT-PCR of the TCR CDR3 was HTBI. TCRdb passed the multiplex PCR reads through MiXCR, listing each CDR3 protein once. In the table there are about 360,000 distinct CDR3 sequences, around 25% of which are singletons.

The specimen was blood. This clonotype originated in a man aged 45-65 years with Graves' hyperthyroidism. The chain employs TRBV10-3 and TRBJ2-3, with TRBD2 identical over 8 bases. The CDR3 sequence is CAISDSGASTDTQYF. In DNA form, the CDR3 reads TGTGCCATCAGTGATAGCGGGGCTAGCACAGATACGCAGTATTTT.